The 24 T cell receptor beta chains below come from one sample, sequenced in a study of molecular identifiers for immune sequencing clone quantification. TCRdb called the PCR reads again in MiXCR, with one record for every CDR3 protein. The sample includes over 300,000 distinct CDR3 sequences, roughly 23% of them seen just once. The specimen was naive CD8+ T cells from blood, with Jurkat cell RNA spiked in. Indicated subset: FACS-sorted CD8+CD4-CCR7+CD45RA+ naive T cells. The receptors originated from a human donor in good health. Some libraries in this study had Jurkat cell RNA spiked in.

A note on this clonotype: A much larger clone differs by one base, so this may be a read error. The chain carries TRBV12-3 or TRBV12-4 and TRBJ2-7; 10 positions agree with TRBD1. V shed 6 bases, J shed 2 bases, and the junction held 13 bases outside the gene matches. CDR3 length equals 17 residues. The DNA of the CDR3 is TGTGCCAGCAGCTCCGGGACAGGGGTCTCCGACGCCTACGAGCAGTACTTC. This encodes CASSSGTGVSDAYEQYF.

In the case of this clonotype: A much larger clone is a single base away; this may be a read error. Lacking the conserved final phenylalanine or tryptophan, this CDR3 likely reflects a read error. The J gene is TRBJ1-6, the V gene TRBV6-6; tentatively, D is TRBD1 (5 bases). V lost 6 bases to trimming and J lost 14 bases, with 20 bases between them. Germline V gene lookup returns CDR1 MNHNY and CDR2 SVGAGI (reference sequence). The CDR3 contains 14 residues. DNA for the CDR3: TGTGCCAGCAGCCCCCTCGGGGGATCCCTCACCCTCCACATT. Encoded protein: CASSPLGGSLTLHI.

This clonotype was picked up a small number of times. The chain joins TRBV2 to TRBJ2-2; a possible D gene is TRBD2 (5 bases). Germline V lookup: CDR1 SNHLY, CDR2 FYNNEI. The V gene lost 3 bases and the J gene lost 7 bases, with 12 bases spanning the gap. This CDR3 has 14 residues. The CDR3 DNA reads as TGTGCCAGCAGTGACACACTTCGGGGCGGGGAGCTGTTTTTT. It specifies CASSDTLRGGELFF. Full variable domain (rest looked up from reference TRBV2 and TRBJ2-2): EPEVTQTPSHQVTQMGQEVILRCVPISNHLYFYWYRQILGQKVEFLVSFYNNEISEKSEIFDDQFSVERPDGSNFTLKIRSTKLEDSAMYFCASSDTLRGGELFFGEGSRLTVL.

This clonotype was seen many times. This chain links TRBV4-3 with TRBJ1-5; the D is unclear. V shed 0 bases and J shed 6 bases, with 9 bases lying between them. This CDR3 spans 14 amino acids. Germline-derived CDR1 and CDR2 are LGHNA and YSLEER. This CDR3 reads CASSQDSVTQPQHF. DNA for the CDR3: TGCGCCAGCAGCCAAGACTCCGTGACTCAGCCCCAGCATTTT.

This clonotype showed up many times. One junction end disagrees with the germline gene, perhaps due to a read error. The V and J genes are TRBV19 and TRBJ2-7; maybe TRBD1 (6 bases). This CDR3 spans 11 amino acids. CDR1 and CDR2 (germline): LNHDA, SQIVND (reference sequence). The CDR3 protein is CASSSPGTRTF. In DNA, the CDR3 is TGTGCCAGTAGTTCCCCCGGGACACGAACCTTC.

This clonotype was seen at least ten times. This rearrangement joins TRBV19 to TRBJ1-5; D not certain. CDR1 LNHDA and CDR2 SQIVND come from the germline V gene (reference sequence). V lost 7 bases and J lost 0, with 7 bases in between. The CDR3 runs to 13 residues. CDR3 nucleotides: TGTGCCAGTACCCTGAATAGCAATCAGCCCCAGCATTTT. Translating it yields CASTLNSNQPQHF.

In this sample, this clonotype turned up a few times. This chain uses TRBV4-1 with TRBJ1-5; possibly TRBD1 for D (6 bases). The V end lost 0 bases, the J end lost 6 bases, and 15 bases lay between the germline ends. Looked up from germline, CDR1 is MGHRA and CDR2 is YSYEKL. The CDR3 consists of 16 residues. DNA for the CDR3: TGCGCCAGCAGCCAAGAAATGGGGGTAGGGGGTCAGCCCCAGCATTTT. Translated, it gives CASSQEMGVGGQPQHF.

This clonotype was observed a handful of times. The genes are TRBV10-2 and TRBJ2-4; tentatively, D is TRBD1 (6 bases). V lost 6 bases and J lost 3, with 12 bases in between. Germline values: CDR1 WSHSY, CDR2 SAAADI. The CDR3 totals 14 residues. The CDR3 reads CASRDSYDKNIQYF. The CDR3, as DNA: TGCGCCAGCAGGGACAGCTATGACAAAAACATTCAGTACTTC.

The rearrangement uses TRBV7-9 and TRBJ2-5; D ambiguous. V was cut by 5 bases and J by 9 bases, with 19 bases left in between. CDR1 is SEHNR, CDR2 FQNEAQ, per germline (reference sequence). The CDR3 totals 14 residues. CDR3 DNA: TGTGCCAGCAGCCACGGGTTCCCTGCCGCGGCCCAGTACTTC. This encodes CASSHGFPAAAQYF.

Notes on this clonotype: With a much larger clone just one base away, this may be a read error. This chain uses TRBV28 with TRBJ2-4, with 8 bases matching TRBD1. The CDR3 is made up of 17 amino acids. The V segment lost 11 bases and the J segment 0 bases; nucleotides outside the gene matches: 15. Germline CDR1 and CDR2: MDHEN and SYDVKM. CDR3 sequence reads: CAGGISDRALAKNIQYF. CDR3 bases: TGTGCCGGCGGAATCTCGGACAGGGCCCTAGCCAAAAACATTCAGTACTTC.

This clonotype was seen repeatedly, ten times or more. The DNA of the CDR3 is TGTGCCAGCAGTGCAAACTGGGACCGCGGACTGTTTTTT. It specifies CASSANWDRGLFF. The chain has TRBV28 and TRBJ1-4; D perhaps matches TRBD1 (5 bases). The CDR3 extends over 13 amino acids. V lost 5 bases, J lost 13 bases, and 17 bases lay in between. Germline V gene sequence: CDR1 MDHEN, CDR2 SYDVKM.

This clonotype was counted between two and nine times. V usage is TRBV7-2 and J usage is TRBJ1-1; D may be TRBD1 (6 bases). There are 15 residues in the CDR3. CDR1 and CDR2 (germline): SGHTA, FQGNSA. V lost 1 base to trimming and J lost 1 base, with 10 bases between them. The DNA of the CDR3 is TGTGCCAGCAGCTTAGAAGGGACATGGAACACTGAAGCTTTCTTT. This encodes CASSLEGTWNTEAFF.

V and J are TRBV27 and TRBJ1-1; a possible D gene is TRBD1 (5 bases). V lost 5 bases, J lost 2 bases, and 15 bases lay in between. In germline, CDR1 is MNHEY, CDR2 SMNVEV (reference sequence). The CDR3 spans 15 residues. The CDR3 bases are TGTGCCAGCAGTCCTTTCCGGGGGTTCAACACTGAAGCTTTCTTT. This encodes CASSPFRGFNTEAFF.

The table lists this clonotype with a few counts. V usage is TRBV20-1 and J usage is TRBJ2-7; D not certain. CDR1 is DFQATT and CDR2 is SNEGSKA in the germline V gene (reference sequence). The V end was cut by 5 bases, the J end by 2 bases, with 13 bases between. This CDR3 region has 13 residues. The CDR3 reads CSARSGYAYEQYF. The CDR3 DNA sequence: TGCAGTGCTCGCTCAGGTTATGCCTACGAGCAGTACTTC.

This clonotype was recorded many times. CDR3 bases: TGTGCCAGTAGTATAACCGGGGTCAACACTGAAGCTTTCTTT. The encoded protein is CASSITGVNTEAFF. The chain couples TRBV19 to TRBJ1-1; D unresolved. Looked up from germline, CDR1 is LNHDA and CDR2 is SQIVND (reference sequence). V dropped 2 bases and J dropped 2 bases, with 9 bases sitting between them. The CDR3 covers 14 residues. Looking up the rest from reference TRBV19 and TRBJ1-1 gives the full variable domain: DGGITQSPKYLFRKEGQNVTLSCEQNLNHDAMYWYRQDPGQGLRLIYYSQIVNDFQKGDIAEGYSVSREKKESFPLTVTSAQKNPTAFYLCASSITGVNTEAFFGQGTRLTVV.

This clonotype has just a few counts. The CDR3 sequence: CASSPGQGYNYGYTF. In nucleotides, the CDR3 is TGTGCCAGTAGTCCCGGACAGGGATACAACTATGGCTACACCTTC. The chain links TRBV19 to TRBJ1-2, with 8 positions matching TRBD1. CDR1 LNHDA and CDR2 SQIVND come from the germline V gene (reference sequence). This CDR3 is built from 15 residues. The V and J ends lost 5 bases and 2 bases, in that order; junction bases with no gene match: 7.

This clonotype was counted a few times. V gene TRBV11-2 combines with J gene TRBJ2-5, with D possibly being TRBD2 (6 bases). The CDR3 totals 16 residues. Trimming took 4 bases from V and 1 from J, leaving 16 bases between them. Germline V gene sequence: CDR1 SGHAT, CDR2 FQNNGV. CDR3 nucleotides: TGTGCCAGCAGCTCCGGGGGTACGGGTTTCCAAGAGACCCAGTACTTC. The encoded protein is CASSSGGTGFQETQYF. Drawing the rest from reference TRBV11-2 and TRBJ2-5, the complete variable domain is EAGVAQSPRYKIIEKRQSVAFWCNPISGHATLYWYQQILGQGPKLLIQFQNNGVVDDSQLPKDRFSAERLKGVDSTLKIQPAKLEDSAVYLCASSSGGTGFQETQYFGPGTRLLVL.

This clonotype appeared many times. The rearrangement links TRBV12-3 or TRBV12-4 to TRBJ2-3; possible D gene TRBD1, 6 bases. CDR3 length: 14 residues. Between the trimmed V and J ends, which lost 2 bases and 6 bases, there was a span of 12 bases. The CDR3 is CASSLQGPPDTQYF. CDR3 nucleotide sequence: TGTGCCAGCAGTTTACAGGGGCCCCCGGATACGCAGTATTTT.

Many counts were recorded for this clonotype. This rearrangement joins TRBV15 to TRBJ2-7; D might be TRBD1 (6 bases). This CDR3 contains 14 residues. Germline CDR1 and CDR2: LNHNV and YYDKDF (reference sequence). V gave up 1 base and J gave up 2 bases, with 9 bases separating them. The CDR3 is CATSRVGQTYEQYF. CDR3 coding DNA: TGTGCCACCAGCAGAGTAGGACAGACCTACGAGCAGTACTTC.

This clonotype was found many times. V and J are TRBV28 and TRBJ1-1; D remains ambiguous. The CDR3 length is 13 residues. Germline V gene sequence: CDR1 MDHEN, CDR2 SYDVKM. Trimming took 6 bases from V and 8 from J, leaving 16 bases between them. DNA of the CDR3: TGTGCCAGCAGCCTTACAGAGAGGAGCGAAGCTTTCTTT. Its protein is CASSLTERSEAFF.

Ten or more counts support this clonotype. J is TRBJ1-2 and V is TRBV28, with 10 bases matching TRBD1. Germline CDR1 is MDHEN and CDR2 is SYDVKM. V shed 3 bases and J 4 bases; nucleotides not matched to a gene: 2. The CDR3 sequence is 14 residues long. The CDR3 region is CASSLDRGFYGYTF. The DNA of the CDR3 is TGTGCCAGCAGTTTGGACAGGGGGTTCTATGGCTACACCTTC.

This clonotype was seen ten or more times. The chain employs TRBV29-1 and TRBJ1-3; no firm D call. Germline V lookup: CDR1 SQVTM, CDR2 ANQGSEA. Trimming took 5 bases from V and 0 from J, leaving 11 bases between them. The CDR3 extends over 14 amino acids. CDR3: CSVLPASSGNTIYF. The DNA for the CDR3 is TGCAGCGTTCTCCCTGCGAGCTCTGGAAACACCATATATTTT.

There are a few counts of this clonotype. This chain uses TRBV6-5 with TRBJ2-1, with D possibly TRBD2 on 6 matching bases. This CDR3 is built from 15 residues. V lost 6 bases to trimming and J lost 1 base, with 13 bases between them. Per germline, CDR1 MNHEY and CDR2 SVGAGI. The CDR3 DNA follows: TGTGCCAGCAGCCCTGAGGAGGGATCCTACAATGAGCAGTTCTTC. Translated: CASSPEEGSYNEQFF.

This clonotype was observed a few times. This chain connects TRBV3-1 to TRBJ2-4; 8 nucleotides match TRBD1. V gave up 3 bases and J gave up 0 bases; unmatched junction bases: 4. Germline-derived CDR1 and CDR2 are LGHDT and YNNKEL (reference sequence). CDR3 length equals 16 residues. The CDR3 bases are TGTGCCAGCAGCCAGAACGACAGGGGAGCCAAAAACATTCAGTACTTC. Protein sequence: CASSQNDRGAKNIQYF.